The clone carrying this TCR beta chain has a count of ten or more. Trimming left V 6 bases short and J 6 bases short, with 16 bases between. This CDR3 region has 14 residues. Described time point: newly diagnosed GD, antithyroid drugs for less than 3 months. The authors made the TCR library using RNA they extracted from PBMCs. Libraries of TCR beta came from iRepertoire HTBI primers plus Arm-PCR of CDR3 regions. TCRdb fed the multiplex PCR reads into MiXCR, producing one record per CDR3 protein. The sample lists fewer than 550,000 distinct CDR3 sequences, about a sixth occurring once. The sample originates from a study of regulatory T cells in long-lasting Graves disease. Study in general: Prior antithyroid drug treatment in newly diagnosed Graves' patients lasted under 3 months.

The data were also submitted as part of a second study, on T cells in Graves' hyperthyroidism and ophthalmopathy. That investigation notes: Patients were excluded for uncontrolled infection, other autoimmune disease, pregnancy or lactation.

The V gene is TRBV12-3 or TRBV12-4, the J gene TRBJ2-3, with a weak D call TRBD2 (5 bases). The sequence derives from a woman aged 18 to 35 with Graves disease. Sequenced material: peripheral blood mononuclear cells (PBMCs), taken at new diagnosis, from a patient treated with antithyroid drugs. The CDR3: CASRWSEGGDTQYF. CDR3 sequence (DNA): TGTGCCAGCAGATGGTCTGAGGGTGGGGATACGCAGTATTTT.